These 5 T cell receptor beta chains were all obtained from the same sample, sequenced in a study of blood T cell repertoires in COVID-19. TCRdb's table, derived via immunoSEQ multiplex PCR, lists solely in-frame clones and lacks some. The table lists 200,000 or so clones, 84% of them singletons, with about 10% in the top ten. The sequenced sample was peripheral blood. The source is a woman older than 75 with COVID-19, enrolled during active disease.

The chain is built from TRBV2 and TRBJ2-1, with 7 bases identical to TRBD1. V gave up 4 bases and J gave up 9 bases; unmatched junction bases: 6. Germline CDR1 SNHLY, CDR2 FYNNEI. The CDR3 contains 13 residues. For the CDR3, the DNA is TGTGCCAGCAGTGGAGGGGGCCTTGGTGAGCAGTTCTTC. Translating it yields CASSGGGLGEQFF.

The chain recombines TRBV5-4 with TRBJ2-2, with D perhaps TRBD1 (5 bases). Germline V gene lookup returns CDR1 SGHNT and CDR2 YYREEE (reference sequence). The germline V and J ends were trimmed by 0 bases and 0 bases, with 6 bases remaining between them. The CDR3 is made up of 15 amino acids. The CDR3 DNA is TGTGCCAGCAGCTTGGGGACACCGAACACCGGGGAGCTGTTTTTT. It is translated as CASSLGTPNTGELFF. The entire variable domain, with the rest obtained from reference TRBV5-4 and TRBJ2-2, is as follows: ETGVTQSPTHLIKTRGQQVTLRCSSQSGHNTVSWYQQALGQGPQFIFQYYREEENGRGNFPPRFSGLQFPNYSSELNVNALELDDSALYLCASSLGTPNTGELFFGEGSRLTVL.

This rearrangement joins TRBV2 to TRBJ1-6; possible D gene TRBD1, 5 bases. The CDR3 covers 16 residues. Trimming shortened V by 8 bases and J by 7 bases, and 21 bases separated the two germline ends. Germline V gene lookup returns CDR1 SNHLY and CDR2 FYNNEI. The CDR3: CASRGGGGLANSPLHF. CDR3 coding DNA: TGTGCCAGCCGGGGTGGGGGAGGGTTGGCAAATTCACCCCTCCACTTT.

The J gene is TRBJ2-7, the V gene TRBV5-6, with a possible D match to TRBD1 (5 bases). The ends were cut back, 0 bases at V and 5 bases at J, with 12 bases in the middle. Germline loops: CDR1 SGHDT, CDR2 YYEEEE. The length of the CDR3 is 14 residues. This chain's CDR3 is CASSLVSQGNEQYF. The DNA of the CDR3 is TGTGCCAGCAGCTTGGTATCCCAGGGTAACGAGCAGTACTTC.

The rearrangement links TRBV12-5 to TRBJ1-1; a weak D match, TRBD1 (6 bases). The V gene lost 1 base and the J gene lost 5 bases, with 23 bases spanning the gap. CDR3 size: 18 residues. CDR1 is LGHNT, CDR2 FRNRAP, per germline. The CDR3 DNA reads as TGTGCTAGTGGTTTGGATATAACAGGGTTAATAGTTGGGACTGAAGCTTTCTTT. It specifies CASGLDITGLIVGTEAFF.